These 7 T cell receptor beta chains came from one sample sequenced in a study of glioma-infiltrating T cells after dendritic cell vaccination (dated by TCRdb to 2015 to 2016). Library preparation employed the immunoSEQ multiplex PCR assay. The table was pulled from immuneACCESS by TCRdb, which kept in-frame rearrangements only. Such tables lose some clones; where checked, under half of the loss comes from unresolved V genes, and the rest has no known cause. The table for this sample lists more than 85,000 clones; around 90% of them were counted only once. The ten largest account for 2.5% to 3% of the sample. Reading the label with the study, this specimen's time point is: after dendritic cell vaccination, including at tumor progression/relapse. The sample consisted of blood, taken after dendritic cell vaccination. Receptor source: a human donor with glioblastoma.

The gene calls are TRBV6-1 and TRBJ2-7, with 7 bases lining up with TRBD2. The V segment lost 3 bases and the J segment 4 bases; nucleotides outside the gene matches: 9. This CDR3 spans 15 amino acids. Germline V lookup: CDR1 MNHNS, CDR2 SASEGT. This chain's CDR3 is CASSEAYTSDYEQYF. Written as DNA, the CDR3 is TGTGCCAGCAGTGAGGCTTATACTAGCGATTACGAGCAGTACTTC.

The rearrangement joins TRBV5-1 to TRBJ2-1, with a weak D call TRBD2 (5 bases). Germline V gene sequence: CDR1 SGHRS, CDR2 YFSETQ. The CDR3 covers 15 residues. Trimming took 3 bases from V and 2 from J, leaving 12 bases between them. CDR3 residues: CASSYGLETYNEQFF. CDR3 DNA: TGCGCCAGCAGCTACGGACTCGAGACCTACAATGAGCAGTTCTTC.

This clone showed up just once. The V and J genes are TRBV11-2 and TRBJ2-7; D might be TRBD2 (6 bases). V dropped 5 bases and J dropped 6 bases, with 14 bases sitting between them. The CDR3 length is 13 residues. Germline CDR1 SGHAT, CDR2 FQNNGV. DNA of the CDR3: TGTGCCAGCAGCGGCGCGGGGCCCTCCGAGCAGTACTTC. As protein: CASSGAGPSEQYF.

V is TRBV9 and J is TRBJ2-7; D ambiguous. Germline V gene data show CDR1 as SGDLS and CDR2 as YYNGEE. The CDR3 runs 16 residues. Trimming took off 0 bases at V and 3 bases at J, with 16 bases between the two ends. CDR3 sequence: CASSVESGSGYYEQYF. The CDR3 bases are TGTGCCAGCAGCGTAGAATCTGGTTCCGGGTACTACGAGCAGTACTTC. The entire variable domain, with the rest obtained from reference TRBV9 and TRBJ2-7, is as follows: DSGVTQTPKHLITATGQRVTLRCSPRSGDLSVYWYQQSLDQGLQFLIQYYNGEERAKGNILERFSAQQFPDLHSELNLSSLELGDSALYFCASSVESGSGYYEQYFGPGTRLTVT.

Here the CDR3 DNA reads TGTGCCTGGACTAGGGACAGGGAATCACCCCTCCACTTT. Translating it yields CAWTRDRESPLHF. The chain uses TRBV30 and TRBJ1-6, with TRBD1 matching 9 bases. CDR3 length: 13 amino acids. After removal of 4 bases from V and 10 bases from J, the junction contained 5 bases not matched to a gene. CDR1 and CDR2 (germline): GTSNPN, SVGIG (reference sequence).

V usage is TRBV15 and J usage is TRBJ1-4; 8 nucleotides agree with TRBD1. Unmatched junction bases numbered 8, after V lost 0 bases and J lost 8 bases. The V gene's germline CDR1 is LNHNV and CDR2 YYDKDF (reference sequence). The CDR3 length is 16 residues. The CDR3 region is CATSRDRPGGREKLFF. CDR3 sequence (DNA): TGTGCCACCAGCAGAGATCGCCCAGGGGGCAGGGAAAAACTGTTTTTT.

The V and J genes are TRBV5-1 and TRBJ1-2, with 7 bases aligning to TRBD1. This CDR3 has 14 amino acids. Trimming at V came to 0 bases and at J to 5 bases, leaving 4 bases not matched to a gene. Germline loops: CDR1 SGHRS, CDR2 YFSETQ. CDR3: CASSLDRGMYGYTF. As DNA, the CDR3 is TGCGCCAGCAGCTTGGACAGGGGAATGTATGGCTACACCTTC.